The clone carrying this TCR beta chain was counted between two and nine times. Its antigen remains unidentified. Genomic DNA constituted the template upon which TCR beta VDJ and CDR3 profiling was performed. TCRdb analysed the reads with MiXCR anew, one entry per CDR3 protein. The sample holds some 200,000 distinct CDR3 sequences, less than 60% seen once. The CDR3 runs to 13 residues. V dropped 1 base and J dropped 5 bases, with 8 bases sitting between them. The germline gives CDR1 KGHSH, CDR2 LQKENI. CD8+CD57+ cell expansion had been shown by flow cytometry in patients chosen for sequencing. With no exception, the patients had severe acquired aplastic anemia. This specimen comes from a study of CD8+CD57+ T cells in acquired aplastic anemia. Turning to the study itself: Sorted CD4+ and CD8+ cells gave an average of around 3.3 ug of DNA.

Study-level results: The number of CD8+ CDR3 sequences shared by patients and controls was under 35. CD8+ Simpson's diversity did not differ significantly between patients and controls.

The V call is TRBV18, the J call TRBJ1-1; a possible D gene is TRBD1 (5 bases). This clonotype originated in a human donor with aplastic anemia. The sample comprised sorted CD4+, CD8+, or CD8+CD57+ T cells (not recorded which) from PBMCs. CDR3 coding DNA: TGTGCCAGCTCACCACTCGAGGGGACTGAAGCTTTCTTT. Its translation: CASSPLEGTEAFF.